The 18 T cell receptor beta chains in this list originate from one sample, sequenced in a study of T cell responses to AZD1222 COVID-19 vaccine. TCRdb's table, derived via immunoSEQ multiplex PCR, lists solely in-frame clones and lacks some. The sample shows 200,000 to 250,000 clones, roughly 94% of them seen only once. Specimen: peripheral blood, collected 28 days after the second dose of the MenACWY control vaccine. These receptors were collected from an adult who received the MenACWY meningococcal vaccine as a control.

V is TRBV3-1 (or the pseudogene TRBV3-2) and J is TRBJ1-5; no definite D call. The CDR3 loop spans 16 amino acids. Germline assignment: CDR1 LGHDT and CDR2 YNNKEL (reference sequence). Trimming left V 0 bases short and J 6 bases short, with 15 bases between. The CDR3 DNA reads as TGTGCCAGCAGCCAAGATTTGGGTTATCAAGCTCAGCCCCAGCATTTT. Its protein is CASSQDLGYQAQPQHF.

The chain uses TRBV28 and TRBJ1-2; TRBD1 matches 8 bases. The CDR3 length is 14 residues. V was clipped by 3 bases and J by 8 bases; unmatched bases: 8. The germline V gene encodes CDR1 MDHEN and CDR2 SYDVKM. CDR3: CASSFPRQGKGYTF. The CDR3 DNA sequence: TGTGCCAGCAGTTTCCCACGACAGGGGAAAGGCTACACCTTC.

This chain connects TRBV14 to TRBJ2-7; 9 positions match TRBD2. Germline V gene lookup returns CDR1 SGHDN and CDR2 FVKESK. The CDR3 is 20 residues long. The junction had 20 bases not matched to a gene; V was cut back by 5 bases and J by 0 bases. CDR3: CASSDSNMRTSVFNSYEQYF. CDR3 DNA sequence: TGTGCCAGCAGCGATTCCAACATGAGGACTAGCGTGTTCAACTCCTACGAGCAGTACTTC.

This chain joins TRBV29-1 and TRBJ2-2; tentative D call: TRBD1 (6 bases). The CDR3 length is 13 residues. Germline CDR1 is SQVTM and CDR2 is ANQGSEA. Trimming pared 5 bases from V and 6 bases from J, leaving 13 bases between. CDR3 loop: CSVRTAPAGELFF. CDR3 in DNA: TGCAGCGTTCGGACAGCCCCGGCCGGGGAGCTGTTTTTT.

The chain uses TRBV6-5 and TRBJ1-3, with 8 bases lining up with TRBD1. The CDR3 loop spans 15 amino acids. Germline CDR1 and CDR2: MNHEY and SVGAGI. V dropped 4 bases and J dropped 2; count of bases not matched to a gene: 4. CDR3 bases: TGTGCCAGCAGTTCTGGACAGGGTGCTGGAAACACCATATATTTT. Encoded protein: CASSSGQGAGNTIYF.

This clone has only a few counts. The rearrangement joins TRBV7-9 to TRBJ1-1; D remains unclear. This CDR3 contains 13 residues. Germline V gene data show CDR1 as SEHNR and CDR2 as FQNEAQ (reference sequence). Between the trimmed V and J ends, which lost 1 base and 1 base, there was a span of 4 bases. CDR3 sequence reads: CASSLDANTEAFF. In DNA, the CDR3 is TGTGCCAGCAGCTTAGACGCGAACACTGAAGCTTTCTTT.

The chain uses TRBV6-5 and TRBJ1-6, with no clear D. Germline loops: CDR1 MNHEY, CDR2 SVGAGI. This CDR3 contains 14 residues. Trimming stripped 2 bases from V and 7 bases from J, with 9 bases between. This CDR3 reads CASSYEGRNSPLHF. CDR3 DNA: TGTGCCAGCAGTTACGAAGGACGGAATTCACCCCTCCACTTT.

V usage is TRBV19 and J usage is TRBJ1-1, with a weak D call TRBD1 (5 bases). CDR1 is LNHDA and CDR2 is SQIVND in the germline V gene (reference sequence). The CDR3 length is 13 residues. With 7 bases removed from V and 2 bases from J, the gap between germline ends came to 11 bases. CDR3 bases: TGTGCCAGTAATCAACAGGTTAACACTGAAGCTTTCTTT. Its translation: CASNQQVNTEAFF.

This rearrangement joins TRBV28 to TRBJ2-7; TRBD2 agrees at 11 bases. The ends lost 4 bases at V and 1 base at J; junction bases unmatched: 6. Germline CDR1 reads MDHEN; CDR2 reads SYDVKM. The length of the CDR3 is 16 residues. CDR3 in DNA: TGTGCCAGCAGTTCGATGACTAGCGGGACTTCCTACGAGCAGTACTTC. Translation gives CASSSMTSGTSYEQYF.

The chain uses TRBV5-4 and TRBJ2-5; TRBD2 aligns across 10 bases. V shed 0 bases, J shed 5 bases, and the junction held 10 bases outside the gene matches. The CDR3 runs to 17 residues. Germline CDR1 and CDR2: SGHNT and YYREEE (reference sequence). CDR3 amino acids: CASSLDLAGAPEETQYF. The CDR3 DNA reads as TGTGCCAGCAGCTTGGATCTAGCGGGAGCCCCGGAGGAGACCCAGTACTTC.

The rearrangement links TRBV29-1 to TRBJ1-2; TRBD1 might be the D (5 bases). The CDR3 spans 13 residues. V was clipped by 5 bases and J by 7 bases, with 17 bases between them. Germline V CDR1 and CDR2: SQVTM, ANQGSEA. The CDR3: CSVFAREARGYTF. The DNA of the CDR3 is TGCAGCGTTTTCGCCAGGGAGGCACGTGGCTACACCTTC.

This chain links TRBV19 with TRBJ2-2, with D perhaps TRBD2 (7 bases). The CDR3 runs 15 residues. From germline, CDR1 is LNHDA and CDR2 SQIVND (reference sequence). Trimming left V 7 bases short and J 3 bases short, with 15 bases between. CDR3 in DNA: TGTGCCAGTACCCCAACGGGGGGCCACACCGGGGAGCTGTTTTTT. It yields the protein CASTPTGGHTGELFF.

The CDR3: CASSPSGVYEQYF. The CDR3 region has the DNA TGCGCCAGCAGCCCTAGCGGGGTCTACGAGCAGTACTTC. The rearrangement links TRBV5-1 to TRBJ2-7, with TRBD2 matching over 9 bases. Germline V gene sequence: CDR1 SGHRS, CDR2 YFSETQ. V trimming: 4 bases; J trimming: 3 bases; junction bases outside the gene matches: 2. CDR3 size: 13 residues.

This clone was seen more than once but under ten times. V usage is TRBV6-1 and J usage is TRBJ2-7, with D perhaps assigned TRBD1 or TRBD2 (5 bases each). CDR3 length: 15 amino acids. V was cut by 2 bases and J by 3 bases, with 14 bases left in between. Germline CDR1 MNHNS, CDR2 SASEGT. The CDR3 nucleotides read TGTGCCAGCAGTGAATTCGGGGACGGAGGCTACGAGCAGTACTTC. This codes for CASSEFGDGGYEQYF.

The chain has TRBV2 and TRBJ1-1; 7 bases line up with TRBD1. Trimming removed 4 bases from V and 7 bases from J; junction bases left unmatched: 9. CDR1 and CDR2 (germline): SNHLY, FYNNEI. CDR3 length equals 14 residues. CDR3 sequence: CASSVEEGASEAFF. For the CDR3, the DNA is TGTGCCAGCAGTGTGGAAGAGGGGGCGAGTGAAGCTTTCTTT.

The rearrangement links TRBV27 to TRBJ1-2, with D tentatively TRBD1 (6 bases). Per the germline V gene, CDR1 is MNHEY and CDR2 is SMNVEV (reference sequence). V lost 4 bases and J 4 bases, leaving 25 bases between the germline ends. The length of the CDR3 is 18 residues. The CDR3 is CASSSLQGTGGGTYGYTF. The CDR3 coding sequence is TGTGCCAGCAGTTCCCTCCAGGGGACGGGGGGCGGGACCTATGGCTACACCTTC.

This rearrangement joins TRBV29-1 to TRBJ1-1; 9 positions agree with TRBD1. CDR1 SQVTM and CDR2 ANQGSEA come from the germline V gene. Trimming cost V 6 bases and J 2 bases; bases outside gene matches: 4. The CDR3 totals 13 residues. The chain's CDR3 is CSVGQGRNTEAFF. In DNA, the CDR3 is TGCAGCGTCGGACAGGGGAGAAACACTGAAGCTTTCTTT.

This chain links TRBV11-3 with TRBJ2-7, with TRBD2 matching 8 bases. The CDR3 length is 12 residues. Germline V lookup: CDR1 SGHNT, CDR2 YENEEA. V lost 1 base and J lost 7; bases outside the gene matches: 0. CDR3 DNA: TGTGCCAGCAGCTTAGTAGCGGGGGAGCAGTACTTC. Translation: CASSLVAGEQYF.